This is a list of T cell receptor beta chains from one sample in a study of identifying expanded T cells in peripheral blood. Sequencing used immunoSEQ multiplex PCR; TCRdb keeps in-frame clones, though not all of them. The top ten hold roughly 21% of the sample, which has some 78,000 clones, 84% seen once. The sequencing input was blood. The receptors here all came from a person aged 18-70 years in good health. CDR3s include the opening cysteine and the closing phenylalanine or tryptophan. D genes are given only for firm matches. Size is omitted from some rows. Given values are once, few, many or a class for expanded clones.

d_gene: -; j_gene: TRBJ1-1; v_gene: TRBV9; abundance: -; CDR3nt: TGTGCCAGCAGCGGGGAGGGCGCAGGGAACACTGAAGCTTTCTTT; CDR3aa: CASSGEGAGNTEAFF
d_gene: TRBD1; j_gene: TRBJ1-1; v_gene: TRBV6-1; abundance: -; CDR3nt: TGTGCCAGCAGTGGTGAGGACAGGGCAGAAGCTTTCTTT; CDR3aa: CASSGEDRAEAFF
d_gene: -; j_gene: TRBJ1-4; v_gene: TRBV6-5; abundance: -; CDR3nt: TGTGCCAGCAGTGAAGGACATCCGTGTTTT; CDR3aa: CASSEGHPCF
d_gene: -; j_gene: TRBJ1-3; v_gene: TRBV5-5; abundance: -; CDR3nt: TGTGCCAGCAGCTCCCCCCGGCAGGGATGGGGAAACACCATATATTTT; CDR3aa: CASSSPRQGWGNTIYF
d_gene: TRBD1; j_gene: TRBJ2-7; v_gene: TRBV4-3; abundance: -; CDR3nt: TGCGCCAGCAGCCAAGTCCCGGGACAGGGGGCATACGAGCAGTACTTC; CDR3aa: CASSQVPGQGAYEQYF
d_gene: TRBD2; j_gene: TRBJ2-3; v_gene: TRBV4-2; abundance: -; CDR3nt: TGTGCCAGCAGCCAAGATCCTAGCGGGAGTAATCGAGTCACAGATACGCAGTATTTT; CDR3aa: CASSQDPSGSNRVTDTQYF
d_gene: -; j_gene: TRBJ1-3; v_gene: TRBV6-6; abundance: -; CDR3nt: TGTGCCAGCAGTTACTCCGATGGAAACACCATATATTTT; CDR3aa: CASSYSDGNTIYF
d_gene: -; j_gene: TRBJ2-7; v_gene: TRBV18; abundance: -; CDR3nt: TGTGCCAGCTCACCAGGGGGCGATACTAACTACGAGCAGTACTTC; CDR3aa: CASSPGGDTNYEQYF
d_gene: -; j_gene: TRBJ2-2; v_gene: TRBV7-8; abundance: -; CDR3nt: TGTGCCAGCAGCTTAGCAGGCCTGGACTTTGCGAACACCGGGGAGCTGTTTTTT; CDR3aa: CASSLAGLDFANTGELFF
d_gene: -; j_gene: TRBJ2-4; v_gene: TRBV7-9; abundance: once; CDR3nt: TGTGCCAGCAGCAACGGGGCCCTAGCCAAAAACATTCAGTACTTC; CDR3aa: CASSNGALAKNIQYF